The TCR beta chain under discussion was sequenced for a study of shared clonotypes between healthy human individuals. Original handling: Junction-only sequences produced by ImmunoSEQ had no quality scores, so filtering differed. The table came from immunoSEQ multiplex PCR; TCRdb's copy has only in-frame clones and leaves some out. The DNA gave D and trimming, while V, J and clone size come from that table. The sample holds hundreds of thousands of clones, around 97% seen once. CD45RA+ naive and CD45RA-negative memory subsets were separated from CD4+ cells. Germline values: CDR1 SGHAT, CDR2 FQDESV (reference sequence). The CDR3 length is 15 residues. With 6 bases removed from V and 5 bases from J, the gap between germline ends came to 17 bases.

This TCR came from a woman aged 25 to 39 in good health. The rearrangement uses TRBV11-1 and TRBJ2-1; D possibly corresponds to TRBD2 (6 bases). The specimen was naive CD4+ T cells sorted from blood. Subset specified: CD45RA+ positively selected. The CDR3 region is CASSLAGRANNEQFF. CDR3 DNA: TGTGCCAGCAGTCTGGCGGGGCGGGCTAACAATGAGCAGTTCTTC.